This passage covers 25 T cell receptor beta chains from one sample sequenced in a study of blood T cell repertoires in COVID-19 (dated by TCRdb to 2019 to 2021). Library preparation used the immunoSEQ multiplex PCR assay. TCRdb took this table from immuneACCESS and kept in-frame rearrangements with V and J called. Such tables lack part of the clones; where checked against another copy, unresolved V genes explain under half of the gap, and the rest is unexplained. The sample table lists 100,000 to 150,000 clones, approximately 90% of them with a count of one. About 8% of the sample lies in the top ten. Sample: peripheral blood. The receptor source for this set is a man in his forties or fifties with acute or convalescent COVID-19.

V and J are TRBV27 and TRBJ1-1; D gene ambiguous. The germline V gene encodes CDR1 MNHEY and CDR2 SMNVEV (reference sequence). Trimming pared 6 bases from V and 5 bases from J, leaving 19 bases between. The CDR3 runs to 15 residues. The CDR3: CASRGSSSGKTEAFF. The CDR3 nucleotides read TGTGCCAGCAGGGGGTCATCTAGCGGGAAAACTGAAGCTTTCTTT.

The chain links TRBV6-5 to TRBJ2-1, with TRBD1 matching over 8 bases. J was trimmed by 7 bases and V by 7 bases; bases with no gene match: 3. CDR3 length equals 12 residues. Germline V gene sequence: CDR1 MNHEY, CDR2 SVGAGI. The CDR3 is CASIGQGNEQFF. The CDR3 DNA follows: TGTGCCAGCATAGGACAGGGTAATGAGCAGTTCTTC.

This sequence joins TRBV3-1 (or the pseudogene TRBV3-2) and TRBJ2-3, with 15 bases matching TRBD2. The CDR3 totals 16 residues. Germline trimming cut 3 bases from V and 8 bases from J; bases unmatched to any gene: 6. Germline V gives CDR1 LGHDT, CDR2 YNNKEL (reference sequence). The CDR3, as DNA: TGTGCCAGCAGCCATGGACTAGCGGGAGGGCCCGTTACGCAGTATTTT. Protein sequence: CASSHGLAGGPVTQYF.

The chain links TRBV7-7 to TRBJ2-5; 8 positions agree with TRBD2. The V gene end was trimmed by 1 base and the J gene end by 5 bases; junction bases not matched to a gene: 6. Germline V CDR1 and CDR2: SSHAT, FNYEAQ (reference sequence). The CDR3 extends over 15 amino acids. The CDR3 spells CASSLGSGGRETQYF. CDR3 sequence (DNA): TGTGCCAGCAGCTTAGGCTCGGGAGGGCGTGAGACCCAGTACTTC.

The chain employs TRBV20-1 and TRBJ1-1, with 7 bases matching TRBD1. The V gene's germline CDR1 is DFQATT and CDR2 SNEGSKA (reference sequence). This CDR3 spans 11 amino acids. The CDR3 sequence is CASTGDTEAFF. The CDR3, as DNA: TGCGCTTCTACAGGGGACACTGAAGCTTTCTTT.

V gene TRBV6-4 combines with J gene TRBJ2-1, with TRBD2 matching over 15 bases. Germline V gene sequence: CDR1 MRHNA, CDR2 SNTAGT. V dropped 5 bases and J dropped 4; count of bases not matched to a gene: 9. The CDR3 has 18 residues. The chain's CDR3 is CASSNRLGLAGGYNEQFF. The CDR3 region has the DNA TGTGCCAGCAGTAACCGGTTGGGACTAGCGGGGGGATACAATGAGCAGTTCTTC.

This clone appeared a few times. This sequence joins TRBV6-5 and TRBJ1-2; D might be TRBD1 (5 bases). V shed 0 bases and J shed 6 bases, with 14 bases lying between them. This CDR3 comprises 15 residues. CDR1 and CDR2 from the germline V gene are MNHEY and SVGAGI. The CDR3 region has the DNA TGTGCCAGCAGTTACTCGAACAGGCGCGACCATGGCTACACCTTC. Residues: CASSYSNRRDHGYTF.

The rearrangement uses TRBV18 and TRBJ2-4; 12 bases match TRBD2. The germline V gene encodes CDR1 KGHSH and CDR2 LQKENI. The V gene end was trimmed by 3 bases and the J gene end by 6 bases; junction bases not matched to a gene: 9. CDR3 length: 17 residues. The CDR3 reads CASSPGTSGPRGNIQYF. In DNA, the CDR3 is TGTGCCAGCTCACCGGGGACTAGCGGGCCAAGGGGAAACATTCAGTACTTC.

The rearrangement joins TRBV19 to TRBJ1-5; TRBD1 might be the D (6 bases). Germline V gene sequence: CDR1 LNHDA, CDR2 SQIVND (reference sequence). CDR3 length: 15 residues. V was shortened by 7 bases and J by 6 bases, with 19 bases between the two germline ends. Written as DNA, the CDR3 is TGTGCCAGTACCGAATCTACCGGGACACTTCAGCCCCAGCATTTT. This translates into CASTESTGTLQPQHF.

The DNA for the CDR3 is TGCGCCAGCAGCCGGACTAGCGGATACAATGAGCAGTTCTTC. Amino acid sequence: CASSRTSGYNEQFF. The V and J genes are TRBV4-1 and TRBJ2-1; TRBD2 matches at 10 bases. With 4 bases clipped from V and 4 bases from J, the junction kept 1 base outside the gene matches. The CDR3 spans 14 residues. Germline CDR1 and CDR2: MGHRA and YSYEKL.

The chain joins TRBV6-1 to TRBJ2-2, with 12 bases matching TRBD2. Germline CDR1 MNHNS, CDR2 SASEGT. Losses at the gene ends were 2 bases for V and 3 bases for J; bases not matched to a gene: 10. The CDR3 loop spans 19 amino acids. The CDR3 region has the DNA TGTGCCAGCAGTGAACGACTAGCGGGAGACGAATGGGACACCGGGGAGCTGTTTTTT. Translation: CASSERLAGDEWDTGELFF.

This clone was detected once. This chain links TRBV29-1 with TRBJ1-5, with 8 bases aligning to TRBD1. V was pared by 6 bases and J by 1 base, with 5 bases of the junction left unmatched. The germline V gene has CDR1 SQVTM and CDR2 ANQGSEA. This CDR3 has 14 amino acids. The CDR3 DNA sequence: TGCAGCGTAAGTACAGGGGGGAGCAATCAGCCCCAGCATTTT. Translating gives CSVSTGGSNQPQHF.

CDR3 sequence (DNA): TGTGCCAGCAGTGACCAAGGACTAGGTAATGAGCAGTTCTTC. Translated: CASSDQGLGNEQFF. The chain carries TRBV6-4 and TRBJ2-1, with 7 bases lining up with TRBD2. V shed 2 bases and J 7 bases; nucleotides not matched to a gene: 5. The CDR3 length is 14 residues. The germline V gene has CDR1 MRHNA and CDR2 SNTAGT.

This clone was counted a single time. The CDR3 DNA reads as TGTGCCAGCTCACCATCGACTCCAGGGAATCGCGAAGCTTTCTTT. Its translation: CASSPSTPGNREAFF. V is TRBV18 and J is TRBJ1-1; tentatively, D is TRBD1 (5 bases). Germline CDR1 KGHSH, CDR2 LQKENI. This CDR3 spans 15 amino acids. The V end was cut by 2 bases, the J end by 8 bases, with 18 bases between.

V gene TRBV10-1 combines with J gene TRBJ1-1; D is undetermined. The CDR3 consists of 16 residues. V lost 7 bases, J lost 4 bases, and 22 bases lay in between. CDR1 and CDR2 from the germline V gene are WNHNN and SYGVQD (reference sequence). CDR3 protein: CASTPPGGFGSTEAFF. DNA for the CDR3: TGCGCCAGCACACCACCAGGAGGATTCGGGAGCACTGAAGCTTTCTTT.

This clone is a singleton in its sample. The chain combines TRBV5-6 with TRBJ2-1; TRBD2 agrees at 9 bases. The CDR3 covers 16 residues. Germline V lookup: CDR1 SGHDT, CDR2 YYEEEE. The V and J ends lost 2 bases and 2 bases, in that order; junction bases with no gene match: 5. CDR3 bases: TGTGCCAGCAGCTTTGGAGCGGGAGGAACCTACAATGAGCAGTTCTTC. Translation: CASSFGAGGTYNEQFF.

This clone showed up just a few times. The V call is TRBV7-2, the J call TRBJ2-1; no definite D call. Germline-derived CDR1 and CDR2 are SGHTA and FQGNSA. The V end lost 4 bases, the J end lost 4 bases, and 8 bases lay between the germline ends. CDR3 length equals 13 residues. The CDR3 sequence is CASSSPSYNEQFF. As DNA, the CDR3 is TGTGCCAGCAGCTCCCCTAGTTACAATGAGCAGTTCTTC.

The CDR3 nucleotides are TGTGCCAGCACCCCAGGGGGTGGCTACACCTTC. Residues: CASTPGGGYTF. The chain carries TRBV7-9 and TRBJ1-2; 7 nucleotides align to TRBD1. The CDR3 is 11 residues long. Per the germline V gene, CDR1 is SEHNR and CDR2 is FQNEAQ (reference sequence). V shed 7 bases and J 7 bases; nucleotides not matched to a gene: 3.

The V call is TRBV4-1, the J call TRBJ1-2, with 9 bases identical to TRBD1. Losses at the gene ends were 3 bases for V and 2 bases for J; bases not matched to a gene: 7. Germline V gene lookup returns CDR1 MGHRA and CDR2 YSYEKL. CDR3 length: 16 residues. CDR3 loop: CASSHPSGTGNYGYTF. The DNA for the CDR3 is TGCGCCAGCAGCCATCCATCCGGGACAGGGAACTATGGCTACACCTTC.

The chain has TRBV4-1 and TRBJ2-6; 11 bases align to TRBD1. CDR3 size: 16 residues. V lost 7 bases, J lost 0 bases, and 2 bases stayed unmatched. Germline CDR1 reads MGHRA; CDR2 reads YSYEKL. The CDR3 DNA reads TGCGCCAGCATTGGGACAGGGGGCTCTGGGGCCAACGTCCTGACTTTC. Its translation: CASIGTGGSGANVLTF.

The chain links TRBV6-2 or TRBV6-3 to TRBJ2-7; TRBD2 matches 14 bases. The V gene's germline CDR1 is MNHEY and CDR2 SVGEGT. The CDR3 covers 15 residues. V lost 4 bases and J lost 6; bases outside the gene matches: 5. The CDR3 loop is CASSLGLAGVGEQYF. The CDR3, as DNA: TGTGCCAGCAGTTTGGGACTAGCGGGAGTCGGCGAGCAGTACTTC.

The rearrangement uses TRBV7-9 and TRBJ2-3; D gene unclear. Trimming took 3 bases from V and 2 from J, leaving 6 bases between them. This CDR3 comprises 13 residues. Per germline, CDR1 SEHNR and CDR2 FQNEAQ (reference sequence). The CDR3 loop reads CASSFPSTDTQYF. The CDR3 DNA is TGTGCCAGCAGCTTCCCATCCACAGATACGCAGTATTTT.

This chain links TRBV15 with TRBJ2-1; 11 bases match TRBD2. The germline gives CDR1 LNHNV, CDR2 YYDKDF (reference sequence). The CDR3 is made up of 14 amino acids. V gave up 4 bases and J gave up 7 bases; unmatched junction bases: 3. The CDR3 here is CATSTASGRNEQFF. In DNA, the CDR3 is TGTGCCACCAGCACTGCTAGCGGGAGGAATGAGCAGTTCTTC.

As to this clone: Other DNA sequences in this sample translate to the same CDR3. The chain employs TRBV5-1 and TRBJ2-1; D perhaps matches TRBD1 (5 bases). CDR1 SGHRS and CDR2 YFSETQ come from the germline V gene. This CDR3 comprises 12 residues. Between the trimmed V and J ends, which lost 1 base and 7 bases, there was a span of 6 bases. This CDR3 reads CASSLKGNEQFF. DNA for the CDR3: TGCGCCAGCAGCTTGAAGGGGAATGAGCAGTTCTTC.

Turning to this clone: A read error may produce the germline difference seen at one junction end. This sequence joins TRBV24-1 and TRBJ2-7, with D perhaps TRBD1 (6 bases). Germline CDR1 KGHDR, CDR2 SFDVKD. CDR3 length equals 12 residues. CDR3 sequence (DNA): TGTGCCACCAGTGACACGGACAGCCGGATCTCATTC. Encoded protein: CATSDTDSRISF.